These T cell receptor beta chains were read from a single sample in a study of response to subunit inactivated influenza vaccine. TCRdb fed the RT-PCR reads into MiXCR, producing one record per CDR3 protein. This sample carries 650,000 to 850,000 distinct CDR3 sequences, approximately 15% of them seen once, and the ten largest clones take around 6.5%. The material sequenced was PBMCs from blood, taken approximately 15 days before vaccination. These receptors were obtained from a man aged 45 to 65 who received an inactivated influenza vaccine. CDR3s include the opening cysteine and the closing phenylalanine or tryptophan. Each record gives: clone size, D gene, V gene, J gene, CDR3 DNA, CDR3 protein. D genes are given only for firm matches. Part of the rows lack a size; the others show once, few, many or a class for expanded clones.

size: .; D: .; V: TRBV15; J: TRBJ2-3; DNA: TGTGCCACCAGCAGGTGGATCGGTAGCACAGATACGCAGTATTTT; CDR3: CATSRWIGSTDTQYF
size: .; D: .; V: TRBV4-1; J: TRBJ2-5; DNA: TGCGCCAGCAGCCAAGAGTACCTAGGGATGGAGACCCAGTACTTC; CDR3: CASSQEYLGMETQYF
size: .; D: TRBD2; V: TRBV5-1; J: TRBJ2-4; DNA: TGCGCCAGCAGCTCGGTTAGCGGGGCCAAAAACATTCAGTACTTC; CDR3: CASSSVSGAKNIQYF
size: few; D: .; V: TRBV29-1; J: TRBJ2-3; DNA: TGCAGCGTCTGGGCGAGAGGCACAGATACGCAGTATTTT; CDR3: CSVWARGTDTQYF
size: .; D: TRBD2; V: TRBV5-1; J: TRBJ2-7; DNA: TGCGCCAGCAGGGCCGCTAGCGGACATTCCTACGAGCAGTACTTC; CDR3: CASRAASGHSYEQYF
size: few; D: TRBD1; V: TRBV9; J: TRBJ2-7; DNA: TGTGCCAGCAGCGCGACCGGGACAGAATACGAGCAGTACTTC; CDR3: CASSATGTEYEQYF
size: .; D: TRBD2; V: TRBV12-3/TRBV12-4; J: TRBJ2-3; DNA: TGTGCCAGCAGTGAGCCGGGACTAGGAAACACAGATACGCAGTATTTT; CDR3: CASSEPGLGNTDTQYF
size: few; D: .; V: TRBV5-1; J: TRBJ1-1; DNA: TGCGCCAGCAGCTTCCAATCCGGGACCTTTGAAGCTTTCTTT; CDR3: CASSFQSGTFEAFF
size: many; D: .; V: TRBV2; J: TRBJ1-2; DNA: TGTGCCAGCGGTCGAGGGGAGGGCTACACCTTC; CDR3: CASGRGEGYTF
size: many; D: TRBD1; V: TRBV12-3/TRBV12-4; J: TRBJ1-2; DNA: TGTGCCAGCAGTTTATTGGGGACAGGGCCCGCTGGCTACACCTTC; CDR3: CASSLLGTGPAGYTF
size: many; D: TRBD2; V: TRBV6-8; J: TRBJ2-1; DNA: TGTGCCAGCAGTGCCGGGACTAGCGCGTACAATGAGCAGTTCTTC; CDR3: CASSAGTSAYNEQFF
size: few; D: .; V: TRBV11-2; J: TRBJ2-3; DNA: TGTGCCAGCAGCCCCGGGATCGATCGGCAGTATTTT; CDR3: CASSPGIDRQYF
size: few; D: .; V: TRBV28; J: TRBJ2-2; DNA: TGTGCCAGCATACAGGCTTACACCGGGGAGCTGTTTTTT; CDR3: CASIQAYTGELFF
size: .; D: .; V: TRBV4-3; J: TRBJ2-1; DNA: TGCGCCAGCAGCCATCGCCTGGCGGAAGACAATGAGCAGTTCTTC; CDR3: CASSHRLAEDNEQFF
size: .; D: TRBD1; V: TRBV14; J: TRBJ2-1; DNA: TGTGCCAGCAGCCAAAATCGGGACAGGACCAATGAGCAGTTCTTC; CDR3: CASSQNRDRTNEQFF
size: .; D: TRBD1; V: TRBV5-1; J: TRBJ2-5; DNA: TGCGCCAGCAGCTTGGGGACAGGAACTTACCAAGAGACCCAGTACTTC; CDR3: CASSLGTGTYQETQYF
size: .; D: TRBD2; V: TRBV7-2; J: TRBJ2-1; DNA: TGTGCCAGCAGCTCCCTAGCGGGAGGCCGGTACAATGAGCAGTTCTTC; CDR3: CASSSLAGGRYNEQFF
size: .; D: TRBD1; V: TRBV15; J: TRBJ2-7; DNA: TGTGCCACCAGCAGAGACGGGACAGGGTTTAACGAGCAGTACTTC; CDR3: CATSRDGTGFNEQYF
size: once; D: TRBD1; V: TRBV15; J: TRBJ2-5; DNA: TGTGCCTTCGGACAGGGGGAGACCCAGTACTTC; CDR3: CAFGQGETQYF
size: .; D: .; V: TRBV2; J: TRBJ2-3; DNA: TGTGCCAGCAGTGCGGGACTTAACAAAGATACGCAGTATTTT; CDR3: CASSAGLNKDTQYF
size: .; D: TRBD2; V: TRBV6-5; J: TRBJ2-3; DNA: TGTGCCAGCAGTTACATTACGGGAGGGCGAGGAGATACGCAGTATTTT; CDR3: CASSYITGGRGDTQYF
size: few; D: .; V: TRBV5-1; J: TRBJ1-5; DNA: TGCGCCAGCAGCTTGGGAGGGGACGTGGGACAGCCCCAGCATTTT; CDR3: CASSLGGDVGQPQHF
size: .; D: TRBD1; V: TRBV11-2; J: TRBJ2-7; DNA: TGTGCCAGCAGCTCTATCGGACAGGGGTCTCCAAAAGCGAGCGAGCAGTACTTC; CDR3: CASSSIGQGSPKASEQYF
size: many; D: .; V: TRBV2; J: TRBJ2-5; DNA: TGTGCCAGCACTCGAGGGTGGCAAGAGACCCAGTACTTC; CDR3: CASTRGWQETQYF
size: .; D: .; V: TRBV4-2; J: TRBJ2-7; DNA: TGTGCCAGCAGCCAAGACTCCTACGAGCAGCACTTC; CDR3: CASSQDSYEQHF
size: few; D: .; V: TRBV6-2/TRBV6-3; J: TRBJ2-7; DNA: TGTGCCAGCAGTTACCGAAGGGTGATCCCCCTTTCCTACGAGCAGTACTTC; CDR3: CASSYRRVIPLSYEQYF
size: few; D: TRBD1; V: TRBV7-9; J: TRBJ2-2; DNA: TGTGCCAGCAGCTCTCCTTCGGGACAGGGGCCCGGGGAGCTGTTTTTT; CDR3: CASSSPSGQGPGELFF
size: few; D: .; V: TRBV2; J: TRBJ2-7; DNA: TGTGCCAGCAGTGTCCAAGGGCAGGGGACCTACGAGCAGTACTTC; CDR3: CASSVQGQGTYEQYF
size: .; D: .; V: TRBV2; J: TRBJ2-5; DNA: TGTGCCAGCAGGGTGGGAACACTTGAAGCGCGAGAGACCCAGTACTTC; CDR3: CASRVGTLEARETQYF
size: .; D: TRBD2; V: TRBV12-3/TRBV12-4; J: TRBJ2-7; DNA: TGTGCCAGCAGTGATACGGGACTAGCGGTATACGAGCAGTACTTC; CDR3: CASSDTGLAVYEQYF
size: few; D: TRBD1; V: TRBV5-1; J: TRBJ1-2; DNA: TGCGCCAGTACGGCTGCTCCGGGACAGGGGAACTATGGCTACACCTTC; CDR3: CASTAAPGQGNYGYTF
size: many; D: .; V: TRBV5-1; J: TRBJ1-6; DNA: TGCGCCAGCAGCTTGGACGGTGCCGGGTCACCCCTCCACTTT; CDR3: CASSLDGAGSPLHF
size: .; D: TRBD1; V: TRBV18; J: TRBJ2-1; DNA: TGTGCCAGCTCACACCAAACAGGGGCCCTCTACAATGAGCAGTTCTTC; CDR3: CASSHQTGALYNEQFF
size: few; D: TRBD2; V: TRBV29-1; J: TRBJ2-4; DNA: TGCAGCGTTGAAGGGCTAGCGGGGGCGGAGAACATTCAGTACTTC; CDR3: CSVEGLAGAENIQYF
size: few; D: TRBD1; V: TRBV5-5; J: TRBJ2-5; DNA: TGTGCCAGCAGCTTGTTTTTTCGGATACAACCGAACAAAGGGACAGGGAGGGAAGAGACCCAGTACTTC; CDR3: CASSLFFRIQPNKGTGREETQYF
size: many; D: .; V: TRBV12-3/TRBV12-4; J: TRBJ1-3; DNA: TGTGCCAGCAGTTTGACCCCAATACGCTCTGGAAACACCATATATTTT; CDR3: CASSLTPIRSGNTIYF
size: few; D: .; V: TRBV5-6; J: TRBJ2-3; DNA: TGTGCCAGCAGCCCAGGGGCTGGGGGGCTTACAGATACGCAGTATTTT; CDR3: CASSPGAGGLTDTQYF
size: .; D: .; V: TRBV5-6; J: TRBJ1-1; DNA: TGTGCCAGCAGCTACTCGCGTCAGGGGTGGACTGAAGCTTTCTTT; CDR3: CASSYSRQGWTEAFF
size: few; D: TRBD2; V: TRBV5-1; J: TRBJ2-5; DNA: TGCGCCAGCAGCTTGGCGACTAGCGGGGGGGCCGGGGCCCAGTACTTC; CDR3: CASSLATSGGAGAQYF
size: few; D: TRBD1; V: TRBV20-1; J: TRBJ2-1; DNA: TGCAGTGCTACCGGGACAGGGTTTATGAATGAGCAGTTCTTC; CDR3: CSATGTGFMNEQFF
size: .; D: .; V: TRBV2; J: TRBJ1-5; DNA: TGTGCCAGCAGTGATTTCGGCAATCAGCCCCAGCATTTT; CDR3: CASSDFGNQPQHF
size: few; D: .; V: TRBV7-2; J: TRBJ1-1; DNA: TGTGCCAGCAGCCGCCCCCGGGACATGAACACTGAAGCTTTCTTT; CDR3: CASSRPRDMNTEAFF
size: few; D: .; V: TRBV20-1; J: TRBJ2-5; DNA: TGCAGTGCTAGATACGGCCAAGAGACCCAGTACTTC; CDR3: CSARYGQETQYF
size: many; D: .; V: TRBV4-2; J: TRBJ2-7; DNA: TGTGCCAGCAGCCAATTGGGCGGAGGCGGCTCCTACGAGCAGTACTTC; CDR3: CASSQLGGGGSYEQYF
size: .; D: .; V: TRBV10-3; J: TRBJ1-3; DNA: TGTGCCATCAGTGAGGCTCCGGGGGGCTCAGGAAACACCATATATTTT; CDR3: CAISEAPGGSGNTIYF
size: .; D: .; V: TRBV5-6; J: TRBJ2-3; DNA: TGTGCCAGCAGCTTGGGAGGGGGTGTAAAGACAGATACGCAGTATTTT; CDR3: CASSLGGGVKTDTQYF
size: .; D: .; V: TRBV5-6; J: TRBJ2-2; DNA: TGTGCCAGCACCCTTGGAAGGGGGTACACCGGGGAGCTGTTTTTT; CDR3: CASTLGRGYTGELFF
size: many; D: .; V: TRBV12-3/TRBV12-4; J: TRBJ1-1; DNA: TGTGCCAGCACCTATCAGGGGAGCGCTGAAGCTTTCTTT; CDR3: CASTYQGSAEAFF
size: .; D: TRBD1; V: TRBV10-3; J: TRBJ1-2; DNA: TGTGCCATCACCCCGGGACAGGGGTTCGGCTACACCTTC; CDR3: CAITPGQGFGYTF
size: many; D: .; V: TRBV15; J: TRBJ2-7; DNA: TGTGCCACCAGCAGAGATTTGGCAGGGGACTACGAGCAGTACTTC; CDR3: CATSRDLAGDYEQYF
size: many; D: .; V: TRBV28; J: TRBJ2-4; DNA: TGTGCCAGCAGTTCCGGGTCAGCCAAAAACATTCAGTACTTC; CDR3: CASSSGSAKNIQYF
size: many; D: .; V: TRBV3-1; J: TRBJ2-3; DNA: TGTGCCAGCAGCCAAGATCTTTCCACAGATACGCAGTATTTT; CDR3: CASSQDLSTDTQYF
size: .; D: TRBD2; V: TRBV5-1; J: TRBJ2-1; DNA: TGCGCCAGCAGCTTGGGAAGTAGCGGGGGAGCGGATGAGCAGTTCTTC; CDR3: CASSLGSSGGADEQFF